This record covers a single T cell receptor beta chain. This entry comes from a study of preoperative IRX-2 immunotherapy in early breast cancer. Trimming shortened V by 3 bases and J by 3 bases, and 16 bases separated the two germline ends. Germline-derived CDR1 and CDR2 are SGHNT and YENEEA. This CDR3 spans 16 amino acids. TCRdb keeps only in-frame clones here, not all; method: immunoSEQ multiplex PCR. The top ten hold under 4% of the sample, which has 25,000 to 35,000 clones, approximately 80% seen once. Treatment described: preoperative locoregional IRX-2 cytokine immunotherapy. The chain couples TRBV11-3 to TRBJ2-3, with D tentatively TRBD2 (6 bases). This material was collected from a patient treated with IRX-2 immunotherapy. The sequence came from a human donor with breast cancer. The CDR3: CASSLGGGLATDTQYF. The DNA of the CDR3 is TGTGCCAGCAGCTTGGGAGGAGGCCTAGCTACAGATACGCAGTATTTT.